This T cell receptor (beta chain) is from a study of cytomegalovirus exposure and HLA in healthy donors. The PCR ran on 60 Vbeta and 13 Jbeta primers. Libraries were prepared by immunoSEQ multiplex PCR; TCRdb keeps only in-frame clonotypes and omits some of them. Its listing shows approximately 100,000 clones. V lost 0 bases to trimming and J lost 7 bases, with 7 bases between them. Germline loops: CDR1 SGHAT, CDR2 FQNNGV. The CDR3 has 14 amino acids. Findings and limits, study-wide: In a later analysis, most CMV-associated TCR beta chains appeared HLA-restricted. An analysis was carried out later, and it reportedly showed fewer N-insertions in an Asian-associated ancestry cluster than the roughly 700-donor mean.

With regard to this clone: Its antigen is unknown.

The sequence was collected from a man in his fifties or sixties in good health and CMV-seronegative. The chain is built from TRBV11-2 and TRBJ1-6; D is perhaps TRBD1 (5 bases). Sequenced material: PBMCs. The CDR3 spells CASSLDKGNSPLHF. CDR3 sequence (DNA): TGTGCCAGCAGCTTAGATAAGGGGAATTCACCCCTCCACTTT. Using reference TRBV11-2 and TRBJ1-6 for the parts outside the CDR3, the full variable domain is EAGVAQSPRYKIIEKRQSVAFWCNPISGHATLYWYQQILGQGPKLLIQFQNNGVVDDSQLPKDRFSAERLKGVDSTLKIQPAKLEDSAVYLCASSLDKGNSPLHFGNGTRLTVT.